Below, 32 T cell receptor beta chains from the same sample are listed, as sequenced in a study of T-cell memory formation after mild COVID-19 (dated by TCRdb to about 2021). The library was obtained by 5' RACE. The sample was run on an Illumina NovaSeq 6000. Using fastp at Q25 and MiXCR, TCRdb reprocessed the public reads and kept productive beta chains. All rows with the same CDR3 protein become a single entry with the most common DNA and genes. The sample includes more than 400,000 distinct CDR3 sequences, with 15% to 20% observed a single time. The ten largest clones represent approximately 13% of the sample. The material sequenced was PBMCs or a T cell subset sorted from them (not recorded which). The receptor source for this set is an adult woman who had mild COVID-19 (a few samples of this study predate the infection). The sample titles of this study are shuffled in the database, so cell type and time point are left out; the donor was told from shared clones.

Only a few counts were recorded for this clonotype. This chain joins TRBV7-6 and TRBJ2-7; D is ambiguous. The germline gives CDR1 SGHVS, CDR2 FNYEAQ. V shed 1 base and J shed 4 bases, with 8 bases lying between them. The CDR3 loop spans 13 amino acids. CDR3 protein: CASSLESGYEQYF. The CDR3 DNA follows: TGTGCCAGCAGCTTAGAATCCGGGTACGAGCAGTACTTC.

The rearrangement joins TRBV19 to TRBJ2-7, with D tentatively TRBD1 (6 bases). Germline values: CDR1 LNHDA, CDR2 SQIVND (reference sequence). The V end was cut by 0 bases, the J end by 6 bases, with 9 bases between. This CDR3 comprises 13 residues. CDR3: CASSIDRGGEQYF. The CDR3 nucleotides are TGTGCCAGTAGTATAGACAGGGGCGGCGAGCAGTACTTC.

J is TRBJ2-7 and V is TRBV19; tentative D call: TRBD1 (6 bases). Germline V lookup: CDR1 LNHDA, CDR2 SQIVND (reference sequence). The CDR3 covers 15 residues. V was trimmed by 5 bases and J by 2 bases, leaving 16 bases between them. CDR3 loop: CASSQFLDSTYEQYF. CDR3 in DNA: TGTGCCAGTAGTCAATTCCTGGACAGCACCTACGAGCAGTACTTC.

This chain links TRBV5-4 with TRBJ2-7; 7 bases align to TRBD2. CDR1 and CDR2 (germline): SGHNT, YYREEE (reference sequence). This CDR3 has 15 residues. Trimming removed 4 bases from V and 2 bases from J; junction bases left unmatched: 9. CDR3 in amino acids: CASSHPGEGAYEQYF. The CDR3 DNA reads TGTGCCAGCAGCCATCCGGGGGAGGGTGCCTACGAGCAGTACTTC.

This clonotype has only a few counts. The chain joins TRBV18 to TRBJ1-1, with D possibly being TRBD1 (5 bases). The germline V and J ends were trimmed by 6 bases and 1 base, with 15 bases remaining between them. The CDR3 covers 15 residues. CDR1 is KGHSH and CDR2 is LQKENI in the germline V gene. The CDR3 loop reads CASSTYGGGNTEAFF. In DNA form, the CDR3 reads TGTGCCAGCTCGACCTATGGGGGGGGGAACACTGAAGCTTTCTTT.

The sample holds a few counts of this clonotype. This chain connects TRBV4-1 to TRBJ2-3; 14 bases align to TRBD2. This CDR3 is built from 16 residues. V shed 4 bases and J 4 bases; nucleotides not matched to a gene: 4. CDR1 and CDR2 from the germline V gene are MGHRA and YSYEKL. The CDR3 nucleotides read TGCGCCAGCAGCCGGGGACTAGCGGGGGCCGCAGATACGCAGTATTTT. It yields the protein CASSRGLAGAADTQYF.

The V and J genes are TRBV29-1 and TRBJ2-1; unclear D gene. With 6 bases removed from V and 5 bases from J, the gap between germline ends came to 11 bases. Germline CDR1 and CDR2: SQVTM and ANQGSEA. The CDR3 extends over 12 amino acids. CDR3 sequence reads: CSVVRLNNEQFF. The CDR3 coding sequence is TGCAGCGTGGTGAGGTTGAACAATGAGCAGTTCTTC.

The chain has TRBV7-2 and TRBJ1-1, with D hard to call. V lost 2 bases to trimming and J lost 1 base, with 11 bases between them. This CDR3 region has 15 residues. Germline V CDR1 and CDR2: SGHTA, FQGNSA. The CDR3 loop is CASSLMQKRNTEAFF. CDR3 nucleotide sequence: TGTGCCAGCAGCTTAATGCAGAAACGGAACACTGAAGCTTTCTTT.

The chain employs TRBV7-6 and TRBJ1-1, with 7 bases fitting TRBD1. V lost 3 bases to trimming and J lost 4 bases; unmatched junction nucleotides: 8. Germline values: CDR1 SGHVS, CDR2 FNYEAQ. The CDR3 sequence is 15 residues long. CDR3 residues: CASSLPGQATTEAFF. CDR3 bases: TGTGCCAGCAGCTTGCCCGGACAGGCTACCACTGAAGCTTTCTTT.

This clonotype has just a few counts. This chain joins TRBV20-1 and TRBJ2-5; 8 bases map to TRBD2. CDR3 length equals 14 residues. Germline values: CDR1 DFQATT, CDR2 SNEGSKA (reference sequence). Germline trimming cut 5 bases from V and 1 base from J; bases unmatched to any gene: 6. In nucleotides, the CDR3 is TGCAGTGCTTTAAGCGGGAGTCCCCAAGAGACCCAGTACTTC. Protein: CSALSGSPQETQYF.

This clonotype was detected only a few times. The V gene is TRBV6-5, the J gene TRBJ2-7; TRBD2 matches at 12 bases. CDR3 length equals 15 residues. Germline CDR1 and CDR2: MNHEY and SVGAGI. The V and J ends lost 4 bases and 0 bases, in that order; junction bases with no gene match: 1. DNA for the CDR3: TGTGCCAGCAGTTGGACTAGCGGGATCTCCTACGAGCAGTACTTC. Its protein product is CASSWTSGISYEQYF.

The chain is built from TRBV6-5 and TRBJ2-1; tentative D call: TRBD2 (5 bases). Germline CDR1 is MNHEY and CDR2 is SVGAGI. V lost 0 bases and J lost 9, with 6 bases in between. This CDR3 is built from 12 residues. The CDR3 spells CASSYSRVEQFF. As DNA, the CDR3 is TGTGCCAGCAGTTACTCGAGGGTTGAGCAGTTCTTC.

V and J are TRBV6-5 and TRBJ2-7; 7 bases line up with TRBD2. Germline CDR1 MNHEY, CDR2 SVGAGI. This CDR3 has 13 amino acids. The V segment lost 7 bases and the J segment 7 bases; nucleotides outside the gene matches: 10. The CDR3 is CASKMGVGGEQYF. The CDR3 DNA is TGTGCCAGCAAAATGGGGGTGGGGGGGGAGCAGTACTTC.

This clonotype has at least ten counts. The V call is TRBV11-3, the J call TRBJ2-2; no definite D call. Germline assignment: CDR1 SGHNT and CDR2 YENEEA. Trimming shortened V by 5 bases and J by 7 bases, and 8 bases separated the two germline ends. The CDR3 is 12 residues long. This CDR3 is CASSPLGGELFF. CDR3 nucleotide sequence: TGTGCCAGCAGCCCGCTGGGCGGGGAGCTGTTTTTT.

The chain couples TRBV5-6 to TRBJ2-5; a possible D gene is TRBD2 (5 bases). This CDR3 has 19 residues. Germline V gives CDR1 SGHDT, CDR2 YYEEEE. The V and J ends lost 6 bases and 4 bases respectively, with 31 bases between them. For the CDR3, the DNA is TGTGCCAGCAACAAAGTGGGTACGTGGCGGGCACCTATGAGAGAGACCCAGTACTTC. It translates to CASNKVGTWRAPMRETQYF.

A few counts support this clonotype. The chain employs TRBV7-2 and TRBJ2-3, with D unclear. With 5 bases removed from V and 0 bases from J, the gap between germline ends came to 6 bases. CDR1 and CDR2 from the germline V gene are SGHTA and FQGNSA. The length of the CDR3 is 13 residues. CDR3 residues: CASSPFSTDTQYF. In DNA, the CDR3 is TGTGCCAGCAGCCCATTCAGCACAGATACGCAGTATTTT.

A few counts support this clonotype. The chain carries TRBV6-1 and TRBJ1-3; no firm D call. The CDR3 spans 16 residues. V lost 5 bases, J lost 3 bases, and 17 bases lay in between. Germline CDR1 and CDR2: MNHNS and SASEGT. The CDR3 nucleotides are TGTGCCAGCAGTTACCGGGCCTATGAGAGTGGAAACACCATATATTTT. This gives the protein CASSYRAYESGNTIYF.

A few counts support this clonotype. The chain employs TRBV20-1 and TRBJ2-1, with 8 positions matching TRBD2. J was trimmed by 5 bases and V by 2 bases; bases with no gene match: 5. The CDR3 contains 14 residues. Germline CDR1 reads DFQATT; CDR2 reads SNEGSKA (reference sequence). CDR3 in amino acids: CSARTLAAHNEQFF. The CDR3 DNA reads TGCAGTGCTAGAACACTAGCGGCTCACAATGAGCAGTTCTTC.

V gene TRBV6-6 combines with J gene TRBJ2-5; 7 bases map to TRBD2. V was pared by 2 bases and J by 6 bases, with 3 bases of the junction left unmatched. This CDR3 spans 13 amino acids. The germline CDR1 and CDR2 sequences are MNHNY and SVGAGI (reference sequence). The CDR3 protein is CASSYGGEKTQYF. The DNA for the CDR3 is TGTGCCAGCAGTTACGGGGGGGAGAAGACCCAGTACTTC.

This clonotype was observed many times. The CDR3 DNA reads as TGTGCCAGCAGCTCCACACGTTACGAGCAGTACTTC. This encodes CASSSTRYEQYF. This chain links TRBV7-8 with TRBJ2-7; the D is unclear. CDR1 and CDR2 from the germline V gene are SGHVS and FQNEAQ. The CDR3 has 12 residues. Trimming took off 4 bases at V and 4 bases at J, with 8 bases between the two ends.

This clonotype has at least ten counts. V and J are TRBV12-3 or TRBV12-4 and TRBJ1-1; tentative D call: TRBD1 (5 bases). The CDR3 has 13 amino acids. V shed 6 bases and J shed 4 bases, with 12 bases lying between them. The CDR3 reads CASSLMGGTEAFF. CDR3 bases: TGTGCCAGCAGCTTAATGGGGGGCACTGAAGCTTTCTTT.

The chain has TRBV6-2 or TRBV6-3 and TRBJ1-5; no clear D. The CDR3 is 17 residues long. Per the germline V gene, CDR1 is MNHEY and CDR2 is SVGEGT. V was cut by 0 bases and J by 5 bases, with 17 bases left in between. The CDR3 DNA reads TGTGCCAGCAGTTACTCGATTGTTCTCAAGCGCTATCAGCCCCAGCATTTT. It yields the protein CASSYSIVLKRYQPQHF.

The table lists this clonotype with a few counts. The rearrangement uses TRBV7-9 and TRBJ2-3; no clear D gene. The CDR3 is made up of 13 amino acids. CDR1 is SEHNR, CDR2 FQNEAQ, per germline (reference sequence). V was shortened by 3 bases and J by 4 bases, with 8 bases between the two germline ends. The CDR3 here is CASSFGRSDTQYF. In nucleotides, the CDR3 is TGTGCCAGCAGCTTCGGGCGCTCAGATACGCAGTATTTT. Full variable domain (outside the CDR3, taken from reference TRBV7-9 and TRBJ2-3): DTGVSQNPRHKITKRGQNVTFRCDPISEHNRLYWYRQTLGQGPEFLTYFQNEAQLEKSRLLSDRFSAERPKGSFSTLEIQRTEQGDSAMYLCASSFGRSDTQYFGPGTRLTVL.

The rearrangement links TRBV6-6 to TRBJ1-5; unclear D gene. Looked up from germline, CDR1 is MNHNY and CDR2 is SVGAGI (reference sequence). CDR3 length: 12 residues. Trimming pared 0 bases from V and 5 bases from J, leaving 2 bases between. This CDR3 is CASSYSDQPQHF. In nucleotides, the CDR3 is TGTGCCAGCAGTTACTCAGATCAGCCCCAGCATTTT.

This chain links TRBV7-2 with TRBJ1-2, with D uncertain. Germline V gene sequence: CDR1 SGHTA, CDR2 FQGNSA. V was shortened by 4 bases and J by 0 bases, with 12 bases between the two germline ends. CDR3 length: 15 amino acids. The CDR3: CASSSTTQANYGYTF. The CDR3 nucleotides read TGTGCCAGCAGCTCGACTACCCAAGCTAACTATGGCTACACCTTC.

This chain connects TRBV7-6 to TRBJ2-2; 7 bases fit TRBD1. Per germline, CDR1 SGHVS and CDR2 FNYEAQ. V was clipped by 5 bases and J by 5 bases; unmatched bases: 2. The CDR3 has 13 residues. The CDR3 region is CASSPGQTGELFF. Written as DNA, the CDR3 is TGTGCCAGCAGCCCGGGACAGACCGGGGAGCTGTTTTTT.

This sequence joins TRBV7-9 and TRBJ2-6, with 7 bases lining up with TRBD1. Germline CDR1 is SEHNR and CDR2 is FQNEAQ (reference sequence). V shed 4 bases and J 5 bases; nucleotides not matched to a gene: 8. The CDR3 has 16 residues. Here the CDR3 DNA reads TGTGCCAGCAGCTCCCTAACAGGGGTGAGGGCCAACGTCCTGACTTTC. It is translated as CASSSLTGVRANVLTF.

V is TRBV15 and J is TRBJ1-5, with D unresolved. This CDR3 contains 14 residues. Germline lookup yields CDR1 LNHNV and CDR2 YYDKDF (reference sequence). Trimming removed 5 bases at V and 3 bases at J, with 11 bases between. DNA for the CDR3: TGTGCCACCAGCCCACGACGGTACAATCAGCCCCAGCATTTT. The encoded protein is CATSPRRYNQPQHF.

This chain joins TRBV5-1 and TRBJ2-2; TRBD1 aligns across 9 bases. The V segment lost 5 bases and the J segment 4 bases; nucleotides outside the gene matches: 6. The CDR3 sequence is 15 residues long. Per the germline V gene, CDR1 is SGHRS and CDR2 is YFSETQ. This chain's CDR3 is CASRETGGFTGELFF. The CDR3 region has the DNA TGCGCCAGCAGGGAGACAGGGGGATTCACCGGGGAGCTGTTTTTT.

This clonotype occurred a few times. The CDR3 region has the DNA TGCGCCAGCAGCCAACCACGGGGGTCGAGCTCCTACGAGCAGTACTTC. Protein sequence: CASSQPRGSSSYEQYF. The rearrangement joins TRBV4-1 to TRBJ2-7, with D perhaps matching TRBD2 (6 bases). This CDR3 is built from 16 residues. Germline CDR1 MGHRA, CDR2 YSYEKL. Trimming took 2 bases from V and 0 from J, leaving 14 bases between them.

The chain couples TRBV7-9 to TRBJ1-1; D might be TRBD1 (6 bases). This CDR3 comprises 15 residues. Deletions cut 1 base from V and 1 base from J, with 10 bases between. CDR1 and CDR2 (germline): SEHNR, FQNEAQ (reference sequence). The DNA for the CDR3 is TGTGCCAGCAGCTTAGGTGGGGGCTGGAACACTGAAGCTTTCTTT. As protein: CASSLGGGWNTEAFF. The variable domain in full, with the rest retrieved from reference TRBV7-9 and TRBJ1-1, is DTGVSQNPRHKITKRGQNVTFRCDPISEHNRLYWYRQTLGQGPEFLTYFQNEAQLEKSRLLSDRFSAERPKGSFSTLEIQRTEQGDSAMYLCASSLGGGWNTEAFFGQGTRLTVV.

The rearrangement uses TRBV24-1 and TRBJ2-7; TRBD1 aligns across 11 bases. J was trimmed by 3 bases and V by 5 bases; bases with no gene match: 5. The germline V gene has CDR1 KGHDR and CDR2 SFDVKD. The CDR3 contains 15 residues. CDR3: CATSGGTGGDYEQYF. CDR3 sequence (DNA): TGTGCCACCAGTGGTGGGACAGGGGGTGACTACGAGCAGTACTTC.